This TCR beta chain originates from a study of T cell responses to AZD1222 COVID-19 vaccine. A note on this clone: Its antigen is not identified.

Notes on the study in general: Donors skewed white British and female; clonal diversity was possibly underestimated. When two AZD1222 doses had been given, Spike-specific TCR breadth and depth rose. Repertoire sampling was restricted to post-peak T cell response timepoints.

The protocol was immunoSEQ multiplex PCR, while the TCRdb copy is restricted to in-frame clones and leaves out a portion. The sample has 95,000 to 150,000 clones, around 88% seen once. This TCR was recovered from an adult in good health. The sample here was peripheral blood, taken on day 0 of AZD1222 vaccination.

For the CDR3, the DNA is TGTGCCAGCAGTTACCAGACAGGGGGCAATCAGCCCCAGCATTTT. This encodes CASSYQTGGNQPQHF. The genes are TRBV6-2 or TRBV6-3 and TRBJ1-5; 8 bases map to TRBD1. There are 15 residues in the CDR3. V lost 2 bases to trimming and J lost 2 bases; unmatched junction nucleotides: 2. Germline CDR1 is MNHEY and CDR2 is SVGEGT.